This TCR beta chain comes out of a study of technical replicates of blood from a handful of donors. TCRdb's copy holds only in-frame clones and misses some; the assay was immunoSEQ multiplex PCR. Of tens of thousands of clones in the sample, approximately 96% were seen once. The sequenced sample was T cells isolated from PBMCs. The origin of this receptor is a human donor in good health.

The CDR3 loop reads CASSFITGVNTEAFF. CDR3 nucleotide sequence: TGTGCCAGTAGTTTCATCACAGGGGTGAACACTGAAGCTTTCTTT. The V and J genes are TRBV19 and TRBJ1-1; TRBD1 matches at 7 bases. Germline assignment: CDR1 LNHDA and CDR2 SQIVND (reference sequence). After removal of 5 bases from V and 0 bases from J, the junction contained 6 bases not matched to a gene. This CDR3 is built from 15 residues.